What follows is one TCR beta chain and its context. This clone has more than one count but fewer than ten. Its specific antigen is unknown. No qualities accompany the bases; no much larger clone lies one base away. The record originates from a study of lymphopenia after photon versus proton radiotherapy (dated by TCRdb to the late 2010s). Describing the broader study: The study compared the immunological effects of photon versus proton radiation therapy in patients with gastrointestinal tumors who developed high-grade lymphopenia. A cohort of roughly 18 patients with gastrointestinal tumors who received either photon or proton therapy and subsequently developed lymphopenia was included. The study was designed to characterize how the impact on the immune system differs between the two radiation modalities. Overall study outcomes, separate from this receptor: The survival association was assessed only in patients who died, and better survival with proton therapy was presented by the authors as a possibility rather than a demonstrated result. Relative stability during treatment was observed in proton-treated patients, whereas loss of naive T cells and TCR diversity and gain of effector/memory populations were observed in photon-treated patients. Across the cohort, an inverse correlation was found between a larger post-nadir drop in TCR diversity and overall survival time among patients who died. Once the lymphocyte count had reached its nadir, the repertoires of photon-treated patients showed oligoclonal expansion, particularly of CD8+ Temra cells, and this expansion drove the decline in diversity.

Spanning cysteine to phenylalanine, the CDR3 consists of 15 amino acids. Only the CDR3 DNA stays, 45 bases, in frame from base 1. Germline trimming: 4 bases from V, 3 bases from J; junction bases outside gene matches: 9. Taken from the germline V gene, the CDR1 and CDR2 loops are ENHRY and SYGVKD. Receptors were amplified or captured by the immunoSEQ multiplex PCR assay. T cell repertoires were profiled by deep sequencing of rearranged TCR beta loci, alongside multiparametric flow cytometry. As stored in TCRdb, this immuneACCESS dataset retains in-frame rearrangements with V and J assigned. A fraction of the clones does not appear; measured against another copy, unresolved V genes explain less than half of the discrepancy, and the remainder lacks a known reason. Within this sample are approximately 50,000 clones, with about 83% of them counted one time only. Around 30% of the sample lies in the top ten.

This clonotype originated in a man in his fifties with gastric cancer. This material consisted of peripheral blood, taken from a patient treated with photon-based radiotherapy. The V gene is TRBV10-3 and the J gene is TRBJ2-7; the junction holds 7 bases that match TRBD2. The DNA reads TGTGCCATCAGTGCGATGGGCGGGAGTCTCTACGAGCAGTACTTC. Translation gives CAISAMGGSLYEQYF.